These 4 T cell receptor beta chains originate from one sample sequenced in a study of response to subunit inactivated influenza vaccine. Each CDR3 protein gets one entry after TCRdb re-called the RT-PCR reads with MiXCR. The sample contains about 780,000 distinct CDR3 sequences, about 18% of which appear only once. This specimen consisted of PBMCs from blood, obtained 5 days after vaccination. These TCRs come from a man aged 50 or older who received an inactivated influenza vaccine.

The V gene is TRBV24-1, the J gene TRBJ2-1, with a possible D match to TRBD1 (6 bases). Germline lookup yields CDR1 KGHDR and CDR2 SFDVKD. The CDR3 contains 16 residues. Trimming shortened V by 4 bases and J by 8 bases, and 20 bases separated the two germline ends. The CDR3 DNA reads TGTGCCACCAGTGACCCTGGACAGATAGGTACCGATGAGCAGTTCTTC. It is translated as CATSDPGQIGTDEQFF.

This clonotype was seen more than once but under ten times. The chain links TRBV20-1 to TRBJ2-7; TRBD1 matches 8 bases. V was clipped by 5 bases and J by 3 bases; unmatched bases: 3. The germline CDR1 and CDR2 sequences are DFQATT and SNEGSKA (reference sequence). CDR3 size: 12 residues. CDR3: CSAFDRGYEQYF. As DNA, the CDR3 is TGCAGTGCTTTCGACAGGGGCTACGAGCAGTACTTC.

In its sample, this clonotype was seen a few times. Written as DNA, the CDR3 is TGCAGTGTGGGCAGGGGGCATAAAGATACGCAGTATTTT. Protein product: CSVGRGHKDTQYF. The chain combines TRBV20-1 with TRBJ2-3, with 8 bases lining up with TRBD1. This CDR3 has 13 residues. V shed 7 bases, J shed 5 bases, and the junction held 8 bases outside the gene matches. Looked up from germline, CDR1 is DFQATT and CDR2 is SNEGSKA (reference sequence).

This chain uses TRBV7-9 with TRBJ2-5; D not resolved. Between the trimmed V and J ends, which lost 1 base and 0 bases, there was a span of 9 bases. CDR1 is SEHNR, CDR2 FQNEAQ, per germline (reference sequence). The CDR3 extends over 15 amino acids. The CDR3 DNA is TGTGCCAGCAGCTTAGTGGGTCTGTACCAAGAGACCCAGTACTTC. Translating gives CASSLVGLYQETQYF. The full variable domain, with the rest looked up from reference TRBV7-9 and TRBJ2-5, is DTGVSQNPRHKITKRGQNVTFRCDPISEHNRLYWYRQTLGQGPEFLTYFQNEAQLEKSRLLSDRFSAERPKGSFSTLEIQRTEQGDSAMYLCASSLVGLYQETQYFGPGTRLLVL.